These 3 T cell receptor beta chains were all obtained from the same sample, sequenced in a study of early T cells in non-severe SARS-CoV-2 infection. Each CDR3 protein gets one entry after TCRdb re-called the 5' RACE reads with MiXCR. The repertoire holds around 78,000 distinct CDR3 sequences, with over 9.5% as singletons. Here the sequenced sample was whole blood, taken at baseline. The receptors derive from an adult who was a healthcare worker with PCR-confirmed SARS-CoV-2 infection or an uninfected control (not recorded which).

This clonotype came up a few times. The chain joins TRBV19 to TRBJ2-3; no reliable D call. Germline V gene sequence: CDR1 LNHDA, CDR2 SQIVND (reference sequence). This CDR3 is 12 amino acids long. The ends were cut back, 3 bases at V and 5 bases at J, with 6 bases in the middle. CDR3 DNA: TGTGCCAGTAGTATCTTCGGAGATACGCAGTATTTT. Amino acids: CASSIFGDTQYF.

This clonotype was observed at least ten times. The chain is built from TRBV4-1 and TRBJ2-3; perhaps TRBD2 as D (7 bases). The V and J ends lost 5 bases and 14 bases respectively, with 23 bases between them. Germline CDR1 is MGHRA and CDR2 is YSYEKL. CDR3 length: 14 amino acids. The CDR3 loop reads CASSMGGGGPKGYF. The CDR3 region has the DNA TGCGCCAGCAGCATGGGGGGAGGGGGACCTAAGGGGTATTTT.

The V gene is TRBV25-1, the J gene TRBJ1-5; D gene ambiguous. Germline V gene data show CDR1 as MGHDK and CDR2 as SYGVNS. This CDR3 has 14 residues. The V end was cut by 4 bases, the J end by 7 bases, with 14 bases between. The CDR3 nucleotides are TGTGCCAGCAGTGGCACCGGGATCCACCAGCCCCAGCATTTT. This gives the protein CASSGTGIHQPQHF.